The 13 T cell receptor beta chains listed next were all sequenced from one sample in a study of OX40 agonist ivuxolimab in advanced cancers. Profiled with immunoSEQ multiplex PCR; TCRdb holds only in-frame clones, not every one. Among approximately 74,000 clones listed, approximately 90% were seen once. The material sequenced was CD4+ or CD8+ T cells sorted from blood, taken in a trial of the OX40 agonist ivuxolimab. Every receptor here comes from an adult with an advanced solid tumor such as melanoma, head and neck, liver or kidney cancer.

This clone has only a few counts. The chain has TRBV7-2 and TRBJ2-1, with D perhaps being TRBD1 or TRBD2 (5 bases each). With 5 bases removed from V and 9 bases from J, the gap between germline ends came to 14 bases. This CDR3 has 13 amino acids. Germline CDR1 reads SGHTA; CDR2 reads FQGNSA. CDR3 nucleotides: TGTGCCAGCAGCCTCACCCGGGACGGTGAGCAGTTCTTC. This encodes CASSLTRDGEQFF. Full variable domain (rest looked up from reference TRBV7-2 and TRBJ2-1): GAGVSQSPSNKVTEKGKDVELRCDPISGHTALYWYRQSLGQGLEFLIYFQGNSAPDKSGLPSDRFSAERTGGSVSTLTIQRTQQEDSAVYLCASSLTRDGEQFFGPGTRLTVL.

The chain combines TRBV30 with TRBJ2-5; 7 nucleotides match TRBD1. Germline V lookup: CDR1 GTSNPN, CDR2 SVGIG (reference sequence). The trim removed 3 bases at V and 1 base at J, leaving 2 bases unmatched. The CDR3 totals 13 residues. In DNA, the CDR3 is TGTGCCTGGAGACGGGACAGCCAAGAGACCCAGTACTTC. Translated, it gives CAWRRDSQETQYF.

The V and J genes are TRBV19 and TRBJ2-1, with TRBD2 matching 7 bases. CDR3 length: 14 amino acids. Germline CDR1 reads LNHDA; CDR2 reads SQIVND (reference sequence). Unmatched junction bases numbered 5, after V lost 6 bases and J lost 3 bases. The CDR3 is CASRAASGYNEQFF. Written as DNA, the CDR3 is TGTGCCAGTAGGGCGGCTAGCGGCTACAATGAGCAGTTCTTC.

J is TRBJ2-1 and V is TRBV6-4; 14 bases map to TRBD2. Germline V gives CDR1 MRHNA, CDR2 SNTAGT. CDR3 length: 15 residues. Losses at the gene ends were 10 bases for V and 9 bases for J; bases not matched to a gene: 11. The CDR3 coding sequence is TGTGCCACGATGTCGGGACTAGCGGGAGTAGGTGAGCAGTTCTTC. Translated, it gives CATMSGLAGVGEQFF.

CDR3: CASRQGINEKLFF. The CDR3 nucleotides are TGTGCCAGCAGACAGGGGATTAATGAAAAACTGTTTTTT. This sequence joins TRBV28 and TRBJ1-4; 7 bases agree with TRBD1. Trimming at V came to 6 bases and at J to 4 bases, leaving 2 bases not matched to a gene. CDR1 and CDR2 (germline): MDHEN, SYDVKM. This CDR3 is built from 13 residues. Combining the CDR3 with reference TRBV28 and TRBJ1-4 gives the whole variable domain DVKVTQSSRYLVKRTGEKVFLECVQDMDHENMFWYRQDPGLGLRLIYFSYDVKMKEKGDIPEGYSVSREKKERFSLILESASTNQTSMYLCASRQGINEKLFFGSGTQLSVL.

This chain links TRBV10-3 with TRBJ2-1; TRBD2 aligns across 9 bases. The CDR3 has 14 residues. J gave up 8 bases and V 5 bases, and 7 bases lay outside the gene matches. Looked up from germline, CDR1 is ENHRY and CDR2 is SYGVKD. The CDR3 nucleotides are TGTGCCATCAGTCCCTCGCGGGAGGGCCATGAGCAGTTCTTC. Amino acids: CAISPSREGHEQFF.

The rearrangement joins TRBV6-6 to TRBJ2-7; 10 bases line up with TRBD2. V trimming: 7 bases; J trimming: 1 base; junction bases outside the gene matches: 7. The CDR3 covers 15 residues. Germline CDR1 MNHNY, CDR2 SVGAGI (reference sequence). CDR3 DNA: TGTGCCAGCACCCCGGGGGGACTAGCGTCCTACGAGCAGTACTTC. Amino acid sequence: CASTPGGLASYEQYF.

This clone was picked up a small number of times. The chain uses TRBV25-1 and TRBJ2-5, with a tentative D call TRBD1 (7 bases). The CDR3 is 14 amino acids. The V end lost 2 bases, the J end lost 5 bases, and 12 bases lay between the germline ends. CDR1 and CDR2 from the germline V gene are MGHDK and SYGVNS. The CDR3, as DNA: TGTGCCAGCAGTGAAACGACAGGGAGGGAGACCCAGTACTTC. This sequence encodes CASSETTGRETQYF.

With regard to this clone: At one end the junction does not follow the germline gene, possibly because of a read error. This chain connects TRBV2 to TRBJ1-1; 7 bases map to TRBD1. This CDR3 is 15 amino acids long. Germline V CDR1 and CDR2: SNHLY, FYNNEI. CDR3 nucleotide sequence: TGTGCCAGCGGGAGACAGGGCCTGGAGAACACTGAAGCTTCCTTT. Protein: CASGRQGLENTEASF.

V usage is TRBV7-2 and J usage is TRBJ2-3; D might be TRBD1 or TRBD2, each matching 5 bases. V lost 2 bases and J lost 2, with 11 bases in between. Per the germline V gene, CDR1 is SGHTA and CDR2 is FQGNSA. The CDR3 spans 15 residues. The CDR3 spells CASSLRGDPTDTQYF. DNA for the CDR3: TGTGCCAGCAGCTTAAGAGGGGACCCCACAGATACGCAGTATTTT.

The CDR3 DNA sequence: TGTGCCAGCAGCTTCGGGACTTTCTACGAGCAGTACTTC. Its protein is CASSFGTFYEQYF. The chain uses TRBV11-1 and TRBJ2-7, with D possibly TRBD2 on 6 matching bases. V was clipped by 3 bases and J by 3 bases, with 9 bases between them. Germline loops: CDR1 SGHAT, CDR2 FQDESV (reference sequence). CDR3 length: 13 amino acids.

This clone has only a few counts. The chain has TRBV7-9 and TRBJ2-7; D is unclear. V lost 5 bases and J 3 bases, leaving 5 bases between the germline ends. Germline V gene data show CDR1 as SEHNR and CDR2 as FQNEAQ (reference sequence). CDR3 length equals 11 residues. The CDR3 nucleotides read TGTGCCAGCAGCCCCCTCTACGAGCAGTACTTC. Translated, it gives CASSPLYEQYF.

The chain links TRBV4-3 to TRBJ1-3; the D is unclear. Trimming stripped 0 bases from V and 8 bases from J, with 8 bases between. Per germline, CDR1 LGHNA and CDR2 YSLEER. CDR3 size: 13 residues. CDR3 sequence reads: CASSQDLGDTIYF. For the CDR3, the DNA is TGCGCCAGCAGCCAAGATCTCGGGGACACCATATATTTT.